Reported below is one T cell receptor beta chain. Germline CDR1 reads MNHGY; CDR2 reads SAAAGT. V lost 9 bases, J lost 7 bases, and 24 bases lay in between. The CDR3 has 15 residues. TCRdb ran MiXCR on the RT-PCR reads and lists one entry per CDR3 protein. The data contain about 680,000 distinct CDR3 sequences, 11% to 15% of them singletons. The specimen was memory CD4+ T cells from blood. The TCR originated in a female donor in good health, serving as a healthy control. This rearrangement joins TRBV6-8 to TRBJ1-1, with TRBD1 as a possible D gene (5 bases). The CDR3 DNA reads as TGTGCCAGACCGCCGTCACAGGTTACGGAGGGTGAAGCTTTCTTT. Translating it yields CARPPSQVTEGEAFF.